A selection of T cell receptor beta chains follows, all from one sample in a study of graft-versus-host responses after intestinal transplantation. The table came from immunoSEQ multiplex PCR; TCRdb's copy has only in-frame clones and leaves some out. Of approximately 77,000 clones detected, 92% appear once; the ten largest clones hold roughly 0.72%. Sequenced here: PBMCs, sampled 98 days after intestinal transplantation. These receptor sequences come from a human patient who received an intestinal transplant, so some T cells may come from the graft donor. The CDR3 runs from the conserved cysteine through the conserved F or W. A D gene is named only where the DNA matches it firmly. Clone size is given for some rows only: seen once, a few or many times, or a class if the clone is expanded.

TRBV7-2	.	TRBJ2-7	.	CASSLGSGFYEQYF	TGTGCCAGCAGCTTGGGTAGCGGTTTTTACGAGCAGTACTTC
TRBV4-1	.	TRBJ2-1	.	CASSRVGGDSYNEQFF	TGCGCCAGCAGCCGTGTCGGGGGAGACTCCTACAATGAGCAGTTCTTC
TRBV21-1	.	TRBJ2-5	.	CASSKPIPGGPRETQYF	TGTGCCAGCAGCAAACCGATTCCGGGAGGGCCGCGAGAGACCCAGTACTTC
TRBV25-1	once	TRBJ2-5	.	CASSAQETQYF	TGTGCCAGCAGTGCGCAAGAGACCCAGTACTTC
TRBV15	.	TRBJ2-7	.	CATSRGIGDEQYF	TGTGCCACCAGCAGAGGGATCGGAGACGAGCAGTACTTC
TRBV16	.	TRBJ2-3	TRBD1	CASSQRGTGEDTQYF	TGTGCCAGCAGCCAAAGGGGGACAGGGGAAGATACGCAGTATTTT
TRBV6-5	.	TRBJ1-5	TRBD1	CASSNSGGVQPQHF	TGTGCCAGCAGCAACTCAGGGGGGGTTCAGCCCCAGCATTTT
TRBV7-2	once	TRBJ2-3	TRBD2	CASSLVGLAASTDTQYF	TGTGCCAGCAGCTTAGTGGGACTAGCGGCTAGCACAGATACGCAGTATTTT
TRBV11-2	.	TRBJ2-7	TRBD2	CASSLRLAGGYGQYF	TGTGCCAGCAGTTTAAGACTAGCGGGAGGTTACGGGCAGTACTTC
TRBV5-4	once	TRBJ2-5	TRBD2	CASSLVKIAGRAPGWETQYF	TGTGCCAGCAGCTTGGTTAAAATAGCCGGGAGGGCCCCGGGGTGGGAGACCCAGTACTTC
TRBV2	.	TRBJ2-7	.	CASSEAITGTEQYF	TGTGCCAGCAGTGAAGCAATAACAGGGACCGAGCAGTACTTC
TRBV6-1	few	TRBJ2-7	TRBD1	CASTRTGANYEQYF	TGTGCCAGCACTCGGACAGGGGCTAACTACGAGCAGTACTTC
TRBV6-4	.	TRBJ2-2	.	CASSDRDTGELFF	TGTGCCAGCAGTGACAGGGACACCGGGGAGCTGTTTTTT
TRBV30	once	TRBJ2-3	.	CACDGRGPDTQYF	TGTGCCTGTGACGGGAGAGGTCCAGATACGCAGTATTTT
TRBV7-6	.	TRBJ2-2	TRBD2	CASSGSGGLNTGELFF	TGTGCCAGCAGCGGTAGCGGGGGCCTGAACACCGGGGAGCTGTTTTTT
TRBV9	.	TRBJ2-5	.	CASSVGGIRGETQYF	TGTGCCAGCAGCGTAGGCGGGATCAGAGGAGAGACCCAGTACTTC
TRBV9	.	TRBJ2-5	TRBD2	CASSAGLQETQYF	TGTGCCAGCAGCGCGGGACTACAAGAGACCCAGTACTTC
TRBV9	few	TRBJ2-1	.	CASSVEGTTYNEQFF	TGTGCCAGCAGCGTAGAAGGGACGACCTACAATGAGCAGTTCTTC
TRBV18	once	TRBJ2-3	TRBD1	CASSPTGGTDTQYF	TGTGCCAGCTCACCGACAGGGGGCACAGATACGCAGTATTTT
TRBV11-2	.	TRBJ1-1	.	CASSSGQYPPLLNTEAFF	TGTGCCAGCAGTTCGGGCCAATACCCACCCTTATTGAACACTGAAGCTTTCTTT
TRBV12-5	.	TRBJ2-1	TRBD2	CASTSGKTRHNEQFF	TGTGCTAGTACTAGCGGGAAGACACGGCACAATGAGCAGTTCTTC
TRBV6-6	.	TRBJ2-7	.	CASSYWVGYEQYF	TGTGCCAGCAGTTACTGGGTAGGCTACGAGCAGTACTTC
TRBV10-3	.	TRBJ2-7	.	CAISDSTGREQYF	TGTGCCATCAGTGACTCGACAGGGAGGGAGCAGTACTTC
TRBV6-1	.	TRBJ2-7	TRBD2	CASGRWEGSYEQYF	TGTGCCAGCGGAAGGTGGGAGGGCTCCTACGAGCAGTACTTC
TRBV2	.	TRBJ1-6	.	CASSEWGGLGSPLHF	TGTGCCAGCAGTGAATGGGGGGGGCTGGGTTCACCCCTCCACTTT
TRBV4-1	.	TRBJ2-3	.	CASSHRGSEGTDTQYF	TGCGCCAGCAGCCATAGGGGGAGTGAGGGCACAGATACGCAGTATTTT
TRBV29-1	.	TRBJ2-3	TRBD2	CSVEDRNSGRGEDTQYF	TGCAGCGTTGAAGATCGGAATAGCGGGAGAGGGGAGGATACGCAGTATTTT
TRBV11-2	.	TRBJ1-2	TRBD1	CASSLGKTGVSGGYTF	TGTGCCAGCAGCTTAGGTAAAACAGGGGTTTCGGGTGGCTACACCTTC
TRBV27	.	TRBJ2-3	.	CASSLIAPRSTDTQYF	TGTGCCAGCAGTTTAATCGCCCCCCGGAGCACAGATACGCAGTATTTT
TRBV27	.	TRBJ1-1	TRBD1	CASSLYQGGRGTEAFF	TGTGCCAGCAGTTTGTACCAAGGGGGCAGGGGCACTGAAGCTTTCTTT
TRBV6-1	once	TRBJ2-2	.	CASIAGQSSGELFF	TGTGCCAGCATTGCAGGACAGTCCTCCGGGGAGCTGTTTTTT
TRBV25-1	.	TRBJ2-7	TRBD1	CASSEGLGTGAREQYF	TGTGCCAGCAGTGAGGGGTTAGGGACAGGGGCTCGCGAGCAGTACTTC
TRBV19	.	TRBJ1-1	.	CASSIWGDGEAFF	TGTGCCAGTAGTATATGGGGGGACGGTGAAGCTTTCTTT
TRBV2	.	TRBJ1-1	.	CASSDWQIPNTEAFF	TGTGCCAGCAGTGATTGGCAGATCCCGAACACTGAAGCTTTCTTT
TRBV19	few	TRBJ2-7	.	CASSIDGTHSYEQYF	TGTGCCAGTAGTATAGACGGGACACACTCCTACGAGCAGTACTTC
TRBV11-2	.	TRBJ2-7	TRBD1	CASSLVTGDGYEQYF	TGTGCCAGCAGCTTAGTGACAGGGGATGGGTACGAGCAGTACTTC
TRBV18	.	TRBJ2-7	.	CASSPPDVTYEQYF	TGTGCCAGCTCACCACCGGACGTAACCTACGAGCAGTACTTC
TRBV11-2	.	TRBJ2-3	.	CASSAFPGPGTDTQYF	TGTGCCAGCAGCGCCTTCCCGGGGCCAGGCACAGATACGCAGTATTTT
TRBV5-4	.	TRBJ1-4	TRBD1	CASSSRGGTGREKLFF	TGTGCCAGCAGCTCCCGCGGTGGGACAGGGAGGGAAAAACTGTTTTTT
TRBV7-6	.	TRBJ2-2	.	CASNQGITGELFF	TGTGCCAGCAATCAGGGAATAACCGGGGAGCTGTTTTTT
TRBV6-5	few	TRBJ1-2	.	CASSFTGRLEDGYTF	TGTGCCAGCAGTTTCACAGGGAGACTAGAGGATGGCTACACCTTC
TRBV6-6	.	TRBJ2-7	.	CASSPKGIYEQYF	TGTGCCAGCAGCCCTAAGGGGATCTACGAGCAGTACTTC
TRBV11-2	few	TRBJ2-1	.	CASSSNNEQFF	TGTGCCAGCAGCAGTAACAATGAGCAGTTCTTC
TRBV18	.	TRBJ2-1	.	CASSPSSSYNEQFF	TGTGCCAGCTCACCATCGAGCTCCTACAATGAGCAGTTCTTC
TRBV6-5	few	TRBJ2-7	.	CASSLGQTYEQYF	TGTGCCAGCAGCCTGGGGCAGACCTACGAGCAGTACTTC
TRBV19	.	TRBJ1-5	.	CASSLGLGQPQHF	TGTGCCAGTAGTTTGGGGTTAGGGCAGCCCCAGCATTTT
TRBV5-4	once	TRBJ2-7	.	CASSFAGSPYEQYF	TGTGCCAGCAGCTTTGCGGGCAGCCCCTACGAGCAGTACTTC
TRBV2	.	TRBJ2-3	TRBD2	CATTTLAGQLSTDTQYF	TGTGCCACCACGACTCTAGCGGGGCAGCTCAGCACAGATACGCAGTATTTT
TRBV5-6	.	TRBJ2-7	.	CASSLRSGNRFLGEQYF	TGTGCCAGCAGCCTACGGTCCGGGAACCGCTTTTTGGGCGAGCAGTACTTC
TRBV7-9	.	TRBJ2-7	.	CASSPRTAYEQYF	TGTGCCAGCAGCCCTAGGACAGCCTACGAGCAGTACTTC
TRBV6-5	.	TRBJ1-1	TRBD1	CASSYQGDTEAFF	TGTGCCAGCAGTTATCAGGGGGACACTGAAGCTTTCTTT
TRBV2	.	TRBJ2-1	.	CASLPGPSSYNEQFF	TGTGCCAGCCTACCGGGACCGAGCTCCTACAATGAGCAGTTCTTC
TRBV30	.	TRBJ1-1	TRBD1	CAWSETGGTEAFF	TGTGCCTGGAGTGAAACAGGGGGGACTGAAGCTTTCTTT
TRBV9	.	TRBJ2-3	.	CASSVVVGAYTDTQYF	TGTGCCAGCAGCGTAGTGGTGGGGGCTTACACAGATACGCAGTATTTT
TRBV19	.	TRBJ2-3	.	CASSINRGPDTQYF	TGTGCCAGTAGTATAAACAGAGGACCAGATACGCAGTATTTT
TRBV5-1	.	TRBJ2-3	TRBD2	CASSPRVAGVVLSKRDTQYF	TGCGCCAGCAGCCCGCGAGTAGCGGGGGTCGTTTTAAGTAAAAGAGATACGCAGTATTTT
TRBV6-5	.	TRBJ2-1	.	CASSETGRPEQFF	TGTGCCAGCAGTGAAACTGGACGCCCCGAGCAGTTCTTC